This passage covers 10 T cell receptor beta chains from one sample sequenced in a study of post-analysis software for immune sequencing data. Findings and caveats of the study: Controls showed lower frequencies than patients for a handful of TRBV segments, and TRBV5-6, TRBV5-1 and TRBV20-1 were among these.

What these receptors recognize is not known. Unique molecular identifiers were carried by the TCR beta cDNA libraries. TCRdb re-derived calls from the PCR reads in MiXCR, one entry per CDR3 protein. The sample holds hundreds of thousands of distinct CDR3 sequences, 25% to 30% seen once. Sequenced: blood. All receptors derive from a girl aged 5-17 years with multiple sclerosis.

This clonotype was observed at least ten times. This sequence joins TRBV29-1 and TRBJ1-2; TRBD1 aligns across 7 bases. This CDR3 has 15 amino acids. CDR1 SQVTM and CDR2 ANQGSEA come from the germline V gene. V was clipped by 5 bases and J by 3 bases; unmatched bases: 12. CDR3 sequence: CSVQRLTGWDYGYTF. In nucleotides, the CDR3 is TGCAGCGTTCAAAGGCTGACAGGGTGGGACTATGGCTACACCTTC.

The chain links TRBV9 to TRBJ2-5; TRBD2 matches at 10 bases. V gave up 0 bases and J gave up 11 bases; unmatched junction bases: 10. The CDR3 runs to 15 residues. The germline V gene encodes CDR1 SGDLS and CDR2 YYNGEE. Here the CDR3 reads CASSVDPGLAREQYF. The CDR3 DNA follows: TGTGCCAGCAGCGTAGACCCGGGACTAGCGCGGGAGCAGTACTTC.

V is TRBV29-1 and J is TRBJ2-1; TRBD1 matches 7 bases. This CDR3 has 14 amino acids. CDR1 SQVTM and CDR2 ANQGSEA come from the germline V gene. V gave up 4 bases and J gave up 1 base; unmatched junction bases: 4. CDR3 nucleotide sequence: TGCAGCGTTGGTGTCAGGGGGTCCTACAATGAGCAGTTCTTC. Its protein is CSVGVRGSYNEQFF.

The chain has TRBV4-3 and TRBJ2-7, with D possibly TRBD1 on 6 matching bases. Per germline, CDR1 LGHNA and CDR2 YSLEER. V dropped 1 base and J dropped 2 bases, with 9 bases sitting between them. There are 14 residues in the CDR3. In DNA, the CDR3 is TGCGCCAGCAGCCAAGTTTGGGGGCCCTACGAGCAGTACTTC. Its translation is CASSQVWGPYEQYF.

This chain joins TRBV20-1 and TRBJ1-1; the match to TRBD1 covers 10 bases. Losses at the gene ends were 3 bases for V and 6 bases for J; bases not matched to a gene: 13. Germline values: CDR1 DFQATT, CDR2 SNEGSKA (reference sequence). The CDR3 runs 16 residues. The CDR3 loop is CSARAPGQGIFAEAFF. In DNA, the CDR3 is TGCAGTGCTAGGGCCCCGGGACAGGGGATATTTGCTGAAGCTTTCTTT.

The chain joins TRBV7-9 to TRBJ1-6; D not certain. The CDR3 extends over 14 amino acids. Trimming shortened V by 8 bases and J by 10 bases, and 18 bases separated the two germline ends. Germline-derived CDR1 and CDR2 are SEHNR and FQNEAQ (reference sequence). The CDR3 sequence is CASRRGGVGSPLHF. DNA of the CDR3: TGTGCCAGCCGGCGTGGCGGGGTAGGGTCACCCCTCCACTTT. The whole variable domain, remainder taken from reference TRBV7-9 and TRBJ1-6, is DTGVSQNPRHKITKRGQNVTFRCDPISEHNRLYWYRQTLGQGPEFLTYFQNEAQLEKSRLLSDRFSAERPKGSFSTLEIQRTEQGDSAMYLCASRRGGVGSPLHFGNGTRLTVT.

This clonotype was recorded only once. J is TRBJ2-4 and V is TRBV6-6; maybe TRBD1 (6 bases). The CDR3 has 17 amino acids. Trimming stripped 5 bases from V and 0 bases from J, with 17 bases between. From germline, CDR1 is MNHNY and CDR2 SVGAGI (reference sequence). Written as DNA, the CDR3 is TGTGCCAGCAGTCTCCTCGGTGGGGGCCTAGCCAAAAACATTCAGTACTTC. Translated, it gives CASSLLGGGLAKNIQYF.

This clonotype came up a few times. A much larger clone sits a single nucleotide away, making a read error possible. The gene calls are TRBV28 and TRBJ2-7, with 11 positions matching TRBD2. The germline V gene encodes CDR1 MDHEN and CDR2 SYDVKM. The length of the CDR3 is 14 residues. With 5 bases clipped from V and 4 bases from J, the junction kept 4 bases outside the gene matches. This CDR3 is CASSPRLAGYEQYF. The CDR3 region has the DNA TGTGCCAGCAGTCCCCGACTAGCGGGGTACGAGCAGTACTTC.

V and J are TRBV10-3 and TRBJ2-1, with a tentative D call TRBD2 (5 bases). Trimming removed 7 bases from V and 5 bases from J, with 18 bases in between. This CDR3 is built from 15 residues. The germline CDR1 and CDR2 sequences are ENHRY and SYGVKD. The CDR3 coding sequence is TGTGCCATCACCGAACTAGGACTTAAAAACAATGAGCAGTTCTTC. Translated, it gives CAITELGLKNNEQFF.

In this sample, this clonotype turned up a few times. The chain links TRBV10-3 to TRBJ2-3; 11 nucleotides line up with TRBD1. The CDR3 runs to 16 residues. V was pared by 5 bases and J by 6 bases, with 10 bases of the junction left unmatched. Germline V gives CDR1 ENHRY, CDR2 SYGVKD. The CDR3 DNA is TGTGCCATCAGTAAATCCGGGACAGGGGGACGGGATACGCAGTATTTT. Its protein is CAISKSGTGGRDTQYF.